Following are 30 T cell receptor beta chains from one sample sequenced in a study of technical replicates of blood from several donors. Only in-frame clones appear in the TCRdb table, and some are missing; sequencing was by immunoSEQ multiplex PCR. Here the sample spans roughly 100,000 clones, 90% to 96% being singletons. The source material was T cells isolated from PBMCs. These receptors were obtained from a human donor in good health.

This clone was seen more than once but under ten times. The rearrangement joins TRBV6-4 to TRBJ1-1, with D unresolved. Germline V gene lookup returns CDR1 MRHNA and CDR2 SNTAGT. V dropped 4 bases and J dropped 1 base, with 7 bases sitting between them. This CDR3 is built from 13 residues. CDR3 sequence (DNA): TGTGCCAGCAGTGCAGGCCAGAACACTGAAGCTTTCTTT. Amino acids: CASSAGQNTEAFF.

This clone is a singleton in its sample. The V and J genes are TRBV27 and TRBJ2-4; a possible D gene is TRBD2 (6 bases). The CDR3 is 14 residues long. Trimming took 2 bases from V and 8 from J, leaving 13 bases between them. The V gene's germline CDR1 is MNHEY and CDR2 SMNVEV (reference sequence). The CDR3 DNA is TGTGCCAGCAGTTTAGCGTCAGGAGGGGACATTCAGTACTTC. Protein: CASSLASGGDIQYF.

This sequence joins TRBV7-3 and TRBJ2-1; 8 bases are a match to TRBD2. Germline V gene sequence: CDR1 SGHTA, CDR2 FQGTGA. J gave up 2 bases and V 5 bases, and 8 bases lay outside the gene matches. This CDR3 has 16 amino acids. CDR3 sequence reads: CASSDQLAAPYNEQFF. CDR3 bases: TGTGCCAGCAGCGACCAACTAGCGGCCCCCTACAATGAGCAGTTCTTC.

The chain combines TRBV7-8 with TRBJ2-7; D is unclear. Germline CDR1 reads SGHVS; CDR2 reads FQNEAQ. CDR3 length equals 14 residues. The V and J ends lost 2 bases and 2 bases respectively, with 10 bases between them. CDR3 sequence: CASSLWAAAYEQYF. CDR3 DNA: TGTGCCAGCAGCTTATGGGCCGCCGCCTACGAGCAGTACTTC.

The V and J genes are TRBV5-1 and TRBJ2-3; unclear D gene. Trimming left V 1 base short and J 5 bases short, with 17 bases between. The CDR3 runs to 16 residues. The germline CDR1 and CDR2 sequences are SGHRS and YFSETQ. The CDR3 loop is CASSLSGSYSGDTQYF. The CDR3 DNA reads as TGCGCCAGCAGCTTGTCCGGGTCTTATTCGGGAGATACGCAGTATTTT.

The chain uses TRBV9 and TRBJ2-7, with a possible D match to TRBD2 (6 bases). Trimming took off 2 bases at V and 0 bases at J, with 6 bases between the two ends. Germline-derived CDR1 and CDR2 are SGDLS and YYNGEE. The CDR3 has 13 residues. The CDR3 here is CASSVSGSYEQYF. The CDR3 region has the DNA TGTGCCAGCAGCGTTAGCGGCTCCTACGAGCAGTACTTC.

V usage is TRBV6-1 and J usage is TRBJ1-5; TRBD1 matches at 9 bases. The CDR3 has 13 residues. V shed 5 bases, J shed 11 bases, and the junction held 7 bases outside the gene matches. The germline V gene has CDR1 MNHNS and CDR2 SASEGT. The chain's CDR3 is CASSPGTGNAQHF. DNA of the CDR3: TGTGCCAGCAGTCCTGGGACAGGGAATGCCCAGCATTTT.

The rearrangement uses TRBV27 and TRBJ2-7, with a weak D call TRBD2 (5 bases). V gave up 7 bases and J gave up 6 bases, with 19 bases separating them. The CDR3 runs 14 residues. CDR1 and CDR2 from the germline V gene are MNHEY and SMNVEV (reference sequence). The CDR3 spells CASTLIGGLSEQYF. CDR3 sequence (DNA): TGTGCCAGCACCCTTATCGGAGGACTTAGCGAGCAGTACTTC.

This rearrangement joins TRBV9 to TRBJ2-1; possibly TRBD1 for D (5 bases). V was clipped by 3 bases and J by 4 bases, with 8 bases between them. The CDR3 totals 13 residues. Germline lookup yields CDR1 SGDLS and CDR2 YYNGEE. The CDR3, as DNA: TGTGCCAGCAGCGAGACAGATTACAATGAGCAGTTCTTC. Translated: CASSETDYNEQFF. Filled out from reference TRBV9 and TRBJ2-1, the complete variable domain reads DSGVTQTPKHLITATGQRVTLRCSPRSGDLSVYWYQQSLDQGLQFLIQYYNGEERAKGNILERFSAQQFPDLHSELNLSSLELGDSALYFCASSETDYNEQFFGPGTRLTVL.

The rearrangement links TRBV7-9 to TRBJ2-3; D perhaps matches TRBD2 (6 bases). Trimming took 4 bases from V and 3 from J, leaving 14 bases between them. From germline, CDR1 is SEHNR and CDR2 FQNEAQ (reference sequence). CDR3 length equals 15 residues. CDR3 DNA: TGTGCCAGCAGCTCAGGGCTAGCGCTTACAGATACGCAGTATTTT. It encodes CASSSGLALTDTQYF.

This rearrangement joins TRBV7-2 to TRBJ2-5; D is uncertain. Germline V gene sequence: CDR1 SGHTA, CDR2 FQGNSA. The V end lost 3 bases, the J end lost 2 bases, and 7 bases lay between the germline ends. The CDR3 contains 13 residues. CDR3 nucleotides: TGTGCCAGCAGCTTCTCAGTTCAAGAGACCCAGTACTTC. Its protein product is CASSFSVQETQYF.

V and J are TRBV28 and TRBJ2-3, with D uncertain. This CDR3 spans 13 amino acids. Trimming stripped 2 bases from V and 4 bases from J, with 7 bases between. Germline lookup yields CDR1 MDHEN and CDR2 SYDVKM. In DNA form, the CDR3 reads TGTGCCAGCAGTTTAGCTAGATCAGATACGCAGTATTTT. It yields the protein CASSLARSDTQYF. The full variable domain, with the rest looked up from reference TRBV28 and TRBJ2-3, is DVKVTQSSRYLVKRTGEKVFLECVQDMDHENMFWYRQDPGLGLRLIYFSYDVKMKEKGDIPEGYSVSREKKERFSLILESASTNQTSMYLCASSLARSDTQYFGPGTRLTVL.

This clone was seen only once. The gene calls are TRBV28 and TRBJ1-2; tentative D call: TRBD1 (5 bases). Germline V gives CDR1 MDHEN, CDR2 SYDVKM. V lost 2 bases to trimming and J lost 0 bases, with 10 bases between them. This CDR3 region has 15 residues. The CDR3 here is CASSLTGVSNYGYTF. The CDR3 DNA sequence: TGTGCCAGCAGTTTAACGGGGGTTTCTAACTATGGCTACACCTTC.

This chain uses TRBV11-2 with TRBJ1-1, with D perhaps TRBD1 (5 bases). The CDR3 is 13 amino acids. The V end lost 5 bases, the J end lost 5 bases, and 12 bases lay between the germline ends. Germline loops: CDR1 SGHAT, CDR2 FQNNGV. The DNA for the CDR3 is TGTGCCAGCAGCGCCCAGGGCCTTACTGAAGCTTTCTTT. Translated: CASSAQGLTEAFF.

This rearrangement joins TRBV5-6 to TRBJ2-7, with 7 bases fitting TRBD1. The CDR3 has 13 residues. V lost 2 bases and J lost 7; bases outside the gene matches: 6. The germline CDR1 and CDR2 sequences are SGHDT and YYEEEE. This chain's CDR3 is CASSFDRVSEQYF. DNA for the CDR3: TGTGCCAGCAGCTTCGACAGGGTGAGTGAGCAGTACTTC.

This rearrangement joins TRBV19 to TRBJ1-2; TRBD1 agrees at 8 bases. Germline V gene sequence: CDR1 LNHDA, CDR2 SQIVND (reference sequence). The CDR3 is 15 amino acids. After removal of 5 bases from V and 3 bases from J, the junction contained 8 bases not matched to a gene. CDR3 DNA: TGTGCCAGTAGTGACGACAGGGGAGTGGACTATGGCTACACCTTC. Amino acid sequence: CASSDDRGVDYGYTF.

This clone has just a few counts. CDR3 sequence: CASSPQYGTNEKLFF. Here the CDR3 DNA reads TGCGCCAGCAGCCCCCAATACGGGACTAATGAAAAACTGTTTTTT. This sequence joins TRBV4-3 and TRBJ1-4, with no clear D. CDR1 is LGHNA and CDR2 is YSLEER in the germline V gene. Deletions cut 4 bases from V and 2 bases from J, with 11 bases between. CDR3 length: 15 amino acids.

In its sample, this clone was seen once. This chain links TRBV28 with TRBJ1-2; D possibly corresponds to TRBD1 (5 bases). This CDR3 is built from 15 residues. Looked up from germline, CDR1 is MDHEN and CDR2 is SYDVKM. Trimming left V 2 bases short and J 5 bases short, with 15 bases between. The CDR3 coding sequence is TGTGCCAGCAGTTTAAGCGGGGCGCGAGATTATGGCTACACCTTC. As protein: CASSLSGARDYGYTF.

This chain uses TRBV4-3 with TRBJ2-5; TRBD1 is a possible D gene (5 bases). CDR1 and CDR2 (germline): LGHNA, YSLEER. The CDR3 contains 15 residues. V lost 0 bases to trimming and J lost 10 bases, with 18 bases between them. For the CDR3, the DNA is TGCGCCAGCAGCCAAGATACAGGCGGCCAGGTGGTCCAGTACTTC. Translating it yields CASSQDTGGQVVQYF.

The J gene is TRBJ2-7, the V gene TRBV9; D is possibly TRBD1 (6 bases). With 0 bases removed from V and 4 bases from J, the gap between germline ends came to 14 bases. The CDR3 runs 15 residues. The germline V gene encodes CDR1 SGDLS and CDR2 YYNGEE. Here the CDR3 reads CASSVDGTRRYEQYF. CDR3 coding DNA: TGTGCCAGCAGCGTAGATGGGACAAGGAGGTACGAGCAGTACTTC.

The chain uses TRBV11-2 and TRBJ1-1; D is uncertain. In germline, CDR1 is SGHAT, CDR2 FQNNGV. Trimming took off 8 bases at V and 0 bases at J, with 13 bases between the two ends. This CDR3 is 14 amino acids long. In DNA form, the CDR3 reads TGTGCCAGCGGCTCGGGGAGACTGAACACTGAAGCTTTCTTT. It codes for CASGSGRLNTEAFF.

The chain is built from TRBV7-6 and TRBJ2-7; 7 nucleotides align to TRBD1. CDR3 length equals 15 residues. V trimming: 1 base; J trimming: 2 bases; junction bases outside the gene matches: 5. The germline V gene encodes CDR1 SGHVS and CDR2 FNYEAQ. CDR3 residues: CASSLVQGPTYEQYF. The CDR3 DNA follows: TGTGCCAGCAGCTTAGTACAGGGGCCAACCTACGAGCAGTACTTC.

The chain recombines TRBV4-2 with TRBJ1-3, with a weak D call TRBD1 (6 bases). The CDR3 totals 18 residues. V lost 3 bases to trimming and J lost 0 bases, with 18 bases between them. Germline CDR1 and CDR2: LGHNA and YNFKEQ. In DNA form, the CDR3 reads TGTGCCAGCAGCCACAGACAGGAGTTCCAGAGCTCTGGAAACACCATATATTTT. The encoded protein is CASSHRQEFQSSGNTIYF.

This chain connects TRBV7-9 to TRBJ2-7, with 11 nucleotides matching TRBD2. J was trimmed by 6 bases and V by 5 bases; bases with no gene match: 12. The germline V gene encodes CDR1 SEHNR and CDR2 FQNEAQ (reference sequence). The CDR3 has 16 residues. CDR3 in DNA: TGTGCCAGCAGCGACGTAATGCTTCTAGCGGGGGGCGAGCAGTACTTC. Its protein is CASSDVMLLAGGEQYF.

The J gene is TRBJ2-1, the V gene TRBV28; 12 nucleotides align to TRBD2. The J segment lost 7 bases and the V segment lost 7 bases, leaving 14 bases of the junction unmatched. The germline V gene has CDR1 MDHEN and CDR2 SYDVKM. This CDR3 region has 17 residues. The CDR3 DNA follows: TGTGCCAGCAAGTGGAGACTAGCGGGAGATTCTATTAATGAGCAGTTCTTC. It encodes CASKWRLAGDSINEQFF.

The chain joins TRBV2 to TRBJ2-1; no clear D gene. CDR3 size: 16 residues. The V and J ends lost 7 bases and 0 bases respectively, with 16 bases between them. Germline assignment: CDR1 SNHLY and CDR2 FYNNEI. CDR3 in DNA: TGTGCCAGCACCCTAATTAGCCCAATCTCCTACAATGAGCAGTTCTTC. Its protein product is CASTLISPISYNEQFF. The whole variable domain, remainder taken from reference TRBV2 and TRBJ2-1, is EPEVTQTPSHQVTQMGQEVILRCVPISNHLYFYWYRQILGQKVEFLVSFYNNEISEKSEIFDDQFSVERPDGSNFTLKIRSTKLEDSAMYFCASTLISPISYNEQFFGPGTRLTVL.

The chain links TRBV7-8 to TRBJ2-6; D gene unclear. V lost 3 bases and J 0 bases, leaving 12 bases between the germline ends. CDR3 length equals 17 residues. Germline CDR1 reads SGHVS; CDR2 reads FQNEAQ. DNA for the CDR3: TGTGCCAGCAGCTTCCCCCAGAGGAACTCTGGGGCCAACGTCCTGACTTTC. It specifies CASSFPQRNSGANVLTF. Complete variable domain (other parts from reference TRBV7-8 and TRBJ2-6): GAGVSQSPRYKVAKRGQDVALRCDPISGHVSLFWYQQALGQGPEFLTYFQNEAQLDKSGLPSDRFFAERPEGSVSTLKIQRTQQEDSAVYLCASSFPQRNSGANVLTFGAGSRLTVL.

V usage is TRBV19 and J usage is TRBJ1-3; D unresolved. Per the germline V gene, CDR1 is LNHDA and CDR2 is SQIVND (reference sequence). V was shortened by 0 bases and J by 1 base, with 4 bases between the two germline ends. This CDR3 is 14 amino acids long. Written as DNA, the CDR3 is TGTGCCAGTAGTATAGACACTTCTGGAAACACCATATATTTT. As protein: CASSIDTSGNTIYF.

The rearrangement joins TRBV7-8 to TRBJ1-5; unclear D gene. The V and J ends lost 3 bases and 2 bases respectively, with 17 bases between them. Germline V gives CDR1 SGHVS, CDR2 FQNEAQ. This CDR3 spans 17 amino acids. In DNA form, the CDR3 reads TGTGCCAGCAGCTTGGAAGGACTTTTCCATGGCAATCAGCCCCAGCATTTT. It encodes CASSLEGLFHGNQPQHF. The entire variable domain, with the rest obtained from reference TRBV7-8 and TRBJ1-5, is as follows: GAGVSQSPRYKVAKRGQDVALRCDPISGHVSLFWYQQALGQGPEFLTYFQNEAQLDKSGLPSDRFFAERPEGSVSTLKIQRTQQEDSAVYLCASSLEGLFHGNQPQHFGDGTRLSIL.

The chain carries TRBV6-6 and TRBJ1-5; D possibly corresponds to TRBD1 (6 bases). Trimming shortened V by 6 bases and J by 0 bases, and 12 bases separated the two germline ends. Germline V gene lookup returns CDR1 MNHNY and CDR2 SVGAGI (reference sequence). The CDR3 contains 15 residues. CDR3 sequence (DNA): TGTGCCAGCAGCAAACAGGGCATTAGCAATCAGCCCCAGCATTTT. It yields the protein CASSKQGISNQPQHF.